The 27 T cell receptor beta chains given below trace back to one sample, sequenced in a study of molecular identifiers for immune sequencing clone quantification. TCRdb called the PCR reads again in MiXCR, with one record for every CDR3 protein. The profile shows some 680,000 distinct CDR3 sequences, roughly 23% of them singletons. Material: naive CD8+ T cells from blood, with Jurkat cell RNA spiked in. Indicated subset: FACS-sorted CD8+CD4-CCR7+CD45RA+ naive T cells. The receptors shown here come from a human donor in good health. Some libraries in this study had Jurkat cell RNA spiked in.

In the case of this clonotype: This could be a read error, since a much larger clone is one nucleotide away. The V gene is TRBV11-2, the J gene TRBJ2-1; tentative D call: TRBD1 (5 bases). The CDR3 runs to 14 residues. The V gene's germline CDR1 is SGHAT and CDR2 FQNNGV. Trimming took 4 bases from V and 2 from J, leaving 9 bases between them. CDR3 bases: TGTGCCAGCAGCTCGTTGGGGCCCTACAATGAGCAGTTCTTC. This gives the protein CASSSLGPYNEQFF. The complete variable domain, with remaining parts taken from reference TRBV11-2 and TRBJ2-1, reads EAGVAQSPRYKIIEKRQSVAFWCNPISGHATLYWYQQILGQGPKLLIQFQNNGVVDDSQLPKDRFSAERLKGVDSTLKIQPAKLEDSAVYLCASSSLGPYNEQFFGPGTRLTVL.

The sample holds a few counts of this clonotype. A read error is possible here, since a much larger clone lies one base away. The chain employs TRBV11-2 and TRBJ2-5, with D possibly TRBD1 on 6 matching bases. Germline lookup yields CDR1 SGHAT and CDR2 FQNNGV. CDR3 length: 16 residues. CDR3 residues: CASMDEGVMPQEPQYF. CDR3 nucleotide sequence: TGTGCCAGCATGGATGAGGGGGTGATGCCACAAGAGCCCCAGTACTTC.

The table lists this clonotype with a few counts. The chain carries TRBV12-3 or TRBV12-4 and TRBJ1-1; D remains unclear. Trimming took 3 bases from V and 2 from J, leaving 7 bases between them. CDR3 length: 13 amino acids. CDR3 sequence (DNA): TGTGCCAGCAGTTTCGACTATAACACTGAAGCTTTCTTT. It translates to CASSFDYNTEAFF.

The chain's CDR3 is CVGAGCEQYF. The CDR3 region has the DNA TGTGTGGGGGCAGGGTGCGAGCAGTACTTC. The genes are TRBV19 and TRBJ2-7; perhaps TRBD1 as D (6 bases). The CDR3 is 10 residues long. The germline V gene has CDR1 LNHDA and CDR2 SQIVND (reference sequence).

This clonotype has a count of ten or more. V is TRBV7-2 and J is TRBJ1-1; D ambiguous. Trimming took off 2 bases at V and 11 bases at J, with 12 bases between the two ends. The CDR3 loop spans 12 amino acids. In germline, CDR1 is SGHTA, CDR2 FQGNSA. The CDR3 protein is CASSLTGESAFF. DNA of the CDR3: TGTGCCAGCAGCTTAACGGGAGAATCGGCTTTCTTT.

This chain uses TRBV4-1 with TRBJ1-4, with D possibly matching TRBD1 (5 bases). The CDR3 covers 15 residues. Trimming removed 4 bases from V and 8 bases from J, with 17 bases in between. The V gene's germline CDR1 is MGHRA and CDR2 YSYEKL. As DNA, the CDR3 is TGCGCCAGCAGCCCAATGGGGGTAGAAGTGGAAAAACTGTTTTTT. Protein sequence: CASSPMGVEVEKLFF.

Regarding this clonotype: A much larger clone differs from this one at a single base, so this may be a read error. The chain is built from TRBV7-9 and TRBJ1-4; TRBD1 aligns across 8 bases. Germline V gene data show CDR1 as SEHNR and CDR2 as FQNEAQ (reference sequence). This CDR3 spans 14 amino acids. The CDR3 sequence: CASSPGQANEKLVF. The CDR3 DNA reads as TGTGCCAGCAGCCCGGGACAGGCAAATGAAAAACTGGTTTTT.

This clonotype was seen many times. This sequence joins TRBV4-1 and TRBJ1-1, with unresolved D. Between the trimmed V and J ends, which lost 0 bases and 5 bases, there was a span of 7 bases. CDR3 length: 13 amino acids. Per the germline V gene, CDR1 is MGHRA and CDR2 is YSYEKL. The CDR3 sequence: CASSQEAGTEAFF. CDR3 nucleotides: TGCGCCAGCAGCCAAGAGGCGGGTACTGAAGCTTTCTTT.

On this clonotype itself: A read error may account for a junction end that differs from germline. The V call is TRBV7-9, the J call TRBJ2-3; 10 nucleotides line up with TRBD2. The CDR3 consists of 21 residues. CDR1 is SEHNR, CDR2 FQNEAQ, per germline (reference sequence). The chain's CDR3 is CASSSTPGLAEIRPSTGTQYF. The CDR3 nucleotides are TGTGCCAGCAGCTCAACGCCCGGACTAGCGGAGATTAGGCCTAGCACAGGTACGCAGTATTTT.

In the case of this clonotype: At one end the junction does not follow the germline gene, possibly because of a read error. The rearrangement uses TRBV9 and TRBJ2-7; no clear D gene. The CDR3 is 15 residues long. Germline CDR1 and CDR2: SGDLS and YYNGEE. The CDR3, as DNA: TGTGCCAGCAGCGTAGGGGTGGGTCCCTCCTACGGGCAGTACTTC. This encodes CASSVGVGPSYGQYF.

At least ten counts were recorded for this clonotype. The J gene is TRBJ2-7, the V gene TRBV20-1; D is perhaps TRBD2 (5 bases). The CDR3 contains 14 residues. Germline values: CDR1 DFQATT, CDR2 SNEGSKA (reference sequence). Trimming removed 2 bases at V and 5 bases at J, with 16 bases between. CDR3 bases: TGCAGTGCTAGACAACTAGATCTAGGACACGAGCAGTACTTC. This codes for CSARQLDLGHEQYF.

This clonotype was picked up a small number of times. The V call is TRBV20-1, the J call TRBJ2-7, with 7 bases identical to TRBD1. V gave up 5 bases and J gave up 1 base; unmatched junction bases: 11. The CDR3 has 15 residues. Looked up from germline, CDR1 is DFQATT and CDR2 is SNEGSKA (reference sequence). The CDR3 loop reads CSAPSDRDISYEQYF. CDR3 coding DNA: TGCAGTGCTCCAAGTGACAGGGACATTTCCTACGAGCAGTACTTC.

This clonotype appeared a few times. The chain employs TRBV3-1 and TRBJ2-2; 8 bases map to TRBD2. Per the germline V gene, CDR1 is LGHDT and CDR2 is YNNKEL (reference sequence). J lost 6 bases, V lost 1 base, and 10 bases had no gene match. CDR3 length: 17 amino acids. CDR3 DNA: TGTGCCAGCAGCCAAGCGGGAGGGTATGGTTTCTCCGGGGAGCTGTTTTTT. This translates into CASSQAGGYGFSGELFF.

Ten or more counts support this clonotype. The chain is built from TRBV5-6 and TRBJ1-5, with D possibly matching TRBD1 (5 bases). V dropped 0 bases and J dropped 11 bases, with 9 bases sitting between them. Looked up from germline, CDR1 is SGHDT and CDR2 is YYEEEE. CDR3 size: 12 residues. Here the CDR3 DNA reads TGTGCCAGCAGCTTGGGGGACCGATCCCAGCATTTT. Its translation: CASSLGDRSQHF. Filled out from reference TRBV5-6 and TRBJ1-5, the complete variable domain reads DAGVTQSPTHLIKTRGQQVTLRCSPKSGHDTVSWYQQALGQGPQFIFQYYEEEERQRGNFPDRFSGHQFPNYSSELNVNALLLGDSALYLCASSLGDRSQHFGDGTRLSIL.

Notes on this clonotype: The junction departs from germline at one end; a sequencing error may be responsible. The chain carries TRBV6-2 or TRBV6-3 and TRBJ2-5, with 10 positions matching TRBD2. Per the germline V gene, CDR1 is MNHEY and CDR2 is SVGEGT. The CDR3 loop spans 19 amino acids. CDR3 amino acids: CANSYHPSGGTFQGETQYF. CDR3 DNA sequence: TGTGCCAACAGTTACCACCCTAGCGGGGGCACATTCCAAGGAGAGACCCAGTACTTC.

This clonotype was recorded many times. V usage is TRBV4-3 and J usage is TRBJ2-6; possibly TRBD1 for D (6 bases). V lost 0 bases to trimming and J lost 3 bases, with 15 bases between them. Germline-derived CDR1 and CDR2 are LGHNA and YSLEER. This CDR3 is 18 amino acids long. This CDR3 reads CASSQDWDILRGANVLTF. In nucleotides, the CDR3 is TGCGCCAGCAGCCAAGACTGGGACATACTACGTGGGGCCAACGTCCTGACTTTC.

The V and J genes are TRBV2 and TRBJ2-7; D is possibly TRBD1 (7 bases). CDR3 size: 15 residues. Trimming shortened V by 6 bases and J by 2 bases, and 17 bases separated the two germline ends. Germline V lookup: CDR1 SNHLY, CDR2 FYNNEI. Here the CDR3 reads CASSDGQGGTYEQYF. CDR3 nucleotides: TGTGCCAGCAGCGACGGTCAGGGGGGTACCTACGAGCAGTACTTC.

Many counts were recorded for this clonotype. The chain employs TRBV20-1 and TRBJ2-4, with 7 bases fitting TRBD2. Germline V CDR1 and CDR2: DFQATT, SNEGSKA (reference sequence). Trimming at V came to 6 bases and at J to 0 bases, leaving 11 bases not matched to a gene. The CDR3 contains 16 residues. CDR3 coding DNA: TGCAGTGCCGAGCCTAGCGGAAAAATAGCCAAAAACATTCAGTACTTC. This translates into CSAEPSGKIAKNIQYF.

The chain joins TRBV9 to TRBJ1-1, with TRBD1 matching 7 bases. The length of the CDR3 is 16 residues. V shed 4 bases and J 8 bases; nucleotides not matched to a gene: 17. The germline V gene has CDR1 SGDLS and CDR2 YYNGEE. The CDR3 coding sequence is TGTGCCAGCAGCCATTCCCCGACAGAAGGGGGCGCGGAAGCTTTCTTT. Translated: CASSHSPTEGGAEAFF. Full variable domain (outside the CDR3, taken from reference TRBV9 and TRBJ1-1): DSGVTQTPKHLITATGQRVTLRCSPRSGDLSVYWYQQSLDQGLQFLIQYYNGEERAKGNILERFSAQQFPDLHSELNLSSLELGDSALYFCASSHSPTEGGAEAFFGQGTRLTVV.

This clonotype has at least ten counts. The V gene is TRBV4-3, the J gene TRBJ1-6; D is perhaps TRBD1 (5 bases). The germline V gene has CDR1 LGHNA and CDR2 YSLEER. Trimming removed 0 bases at V and 9 bases at J, with 18 bases between. The CDR3 loop spans 17 amino acids. CDR3 protein: CASSQDGRGAVSSPLHF. The CDR3 DNA sequence: TGCGCCAGCAGCCAAGATGGACGTGGGGCTGTATCTTCACCCCTCCACTTT.

The chain employs TRBV19 and TRBJ1-1; unclear D gene. CDR1 and CDR2 (germline): LNHDA, SQIVND (reference sequence). Trimming removed 1 base from V and 5 bases from J, with 8 bases in between. The CDR3 is 13 amino acids. The CDR3 is CASSIGLITEAFF. As DNA, the CDR3 is TGTGCCAGTAGTATAGGATTAATAACTGAAGCTTTCTTT.

There are many counts of this clonotype. The chain joins TRBV4-1 to TRBJ2-7; the D is unclear. Trimming took 0 bases from V and 4 from J, leaving 10 bases between them. The CDR3 is made up of 14 amino acids. The germline gives CDR1 MGHRA, CDR2 YSYEKL. The CDR3 loop reads CASSQEAMGYEQYF. As DNA, the CDR3 is TGCGCCAGCAGCCAAGAGGCTATGGGGTACGAGCAGTACTTC.

The V gene is TRBV7-8, the J gene TRBJ2-1, with a possible D match to TRBD2 (6 bases). V was pared by 8 bases and J by 7 bases, with 18 bases between. Germline assignment: CDR1 SGHVS and CDR2 FQNEAQ. The CDR3 has 14 residues. The CDR3 DNA reads TGTGCCAGCCCCCGTTGGCGGGACGTAAATGAGCAGTTCTTC. This sequence encodes CASPRWRDVNEQFF.

This clonotype was seen many times. The chain carries TRBV12-5 and TRBJ2-7; 8 positions match TRBD1. The germline V gene encodes CDR1 LGHNT and CDR2 FRNRAP. J lost 13 bases, V lost 5 bases, and 13 bases had no gene match. This CDR3 has 13 amino acids. CDR3 bases: TGTGCTAGTGGTCCTTCCGCGGGGACAGGAATCTACTTC. Protein product: CASGPSAGTGIYF.

This clonotype was counted ten times or more. The V call is TRBV6-5, the J call TRBJ1-1; 12 bases line up with TRBD1. The junction had 4 bases not matched to a gene; V was cut back by 2 bases and J by 6 bases. The germline V gene encodes CDR1 MNHEY and CDR2 SVGAGI. This CDR3 has 15 residues. CDR3 amino acids: CASSYTGQGASEAFF. In DNA, the CDR3 is TGTGCCAGCAGTTACACGGGACAGGGGGCATCTGAAGCTTTCTTT.

This clonotype was detected a few times. This chain connects TRBV7-9 to TRBJ1-1, with D possibly matching TRBD1 (6 bases). Germline CDR1 SEHNR, CDR2 FQNEAQ (reference sequence). There are 17 residues in the CDR3. Trimming left V 2 bases short and J 1 base short, with 17 bases between. The CDR3 spells CASSLPGAAAGNTEAFF. The CDR3, as DNA: TGTGCCAGCAGCTTACCAGGGGCCGCGGCGGGGAACACTGAAGCTTTCTTT. Filled out from reference TRBV7-9 and TRBJ1-1, the complete variable domain reads DTGVSQNPRHKITKRGQNVTFRCDPISEHNRLYWYRQTLGQGPEFLTYFQNEAQLEKSRLLSDRFSAERPKGSFSTLEIQRTEQGDSAMYLCASSLPGAAAGNTEAFFGQGTRLTVV.

This chain joins TRBV5-1 and TRBJ1-1; 11 bases align to TRBD1. The CDR3 spans 15 residues. Germline-derived CDR1 and CDR2 are SGHRS and YFSETQ. The J segment lost 4 bases and the V segment lost 3 bases, leaving 5 bases of the junction unmatched. DNA of the CDR3: TGCGCCAGCAGCTGGACCGGGACAGGGGGCACTGAAGCTTTCTTT. This sequence encodes CASSWTGTGGTEAFF.